This TCR beta chain was documented in a study of blood T cell repertoires in COVID-19. Study at large: Sites across the United States, Italy and Spain contributed samples from acute and convalescent COVID-19.

Original processing notes: Counts of nucleated cells, estimated from reference gene primer amplification, were obtained. Profiling relied on immunoSEQ multiplex PCR, and the TCRdb table lists in-frame clones only, not all of them. That table supplies the V and J calls and clone size; D and trimming were determined from the DNA. The profile shows 200,000 to 300,000 clones, 60% to 75% of them singletons. This clone was seen once. Other DNA variants within this sample encode the same CDR3. Germline CDR1 SGHRS, CDR2 YFSETQ. The CDR3 contains 12 residues. V was shortened by 5 bases and J by 5 bases, with 10 bases between the two germline ends.

The sequenced sample was peripheral blood. The V and J genes are TRBV5-1 and TRBJ2-5; TRBD2 might be the D (5 bases). The TCR originated in a woman older than 75 with acute or convalescent COVID-19. CDR3 in amino acids: CASRGGGETQYF. The CDR3 nucleotides are TGCGCCAGCAGAGGAGGTGGCGAGACCCAGTACTTC.